A selection of T cell receptor beta chains follows, all from one sample in a study of cytomegalovirus exposure and HLA in healthy donors. Profiling relied on immunoSEQ multiplex PCR, and the TCRdb table lists in-frame clones only, not all of them. The table includes over 100,000 clones, 50% to 65% detected once. The sample was PBMCs. These receptors were obtained from a middle-aged man in good health and CMV-seropositive. Both conserved end residues are part of each CDR3.

cdr3_aa: CASSLASGHDYGYTF
j_call: TRBJ1-2
v_call: TRBV7-2

cdr3_aa: CASSSRGGYTGELFF
j_call: TRBJ2-2
v_call: TRBV19

cdr3_aa: CASSYLGRNSYEQYF
j_call: TRBJ2-7
v_call: TRBV6-5

cdr3_aa: CASSPASWGLLVYGYTF
j_call: TRBJ1-2
v_call: TRBV5-6

cdr3_aa: CASRRGYLGTEAFF
j_call: TRBJ1-1
v_call: TRBV10-2

cdr3_aa: CASSVEDNQPQHF
j_call: TRBJ1-5
v_call: TRBV2

cdr3_aa: CASSPPGVRYGYTF
j_call: TRBJ1-2
v_call: TRBV18

cdr3_aa: CASSQGNRASYEQYF
j_call: TRBJ2-7
v_call: TRBV4-2

cdr3_aa: CASSPPARFTEAFF
j_call: TRBJ1-1
v_call: TRBV19

cdr3_aa: CASSLGQYGYTF
j_call: TRBJ1-2
v_call: TRBV5-1

cdr3_aa: CASSYGDSYEQYF
j_call: TRBJ2-7
v_call: TRBV7-6

cdr3_aa: CASRRSGEIDTQYF
j_call: TRBJ2-3
v_call: TRBV6-1

cdr3_aa: CASSKLAPGGEQYF
j_call: TRBJ2-7
v_call: TRBV7-9

cdr3_aa: CASSPEVRAGELFF
j_call: TRBJ2-2
v_call: TRBV7-9

cdr3_aa: CASSAGQGLNEQYF
j_call: TRBJ2-7
v_call: TRBV7-2

cdr3_aa: CASSYLGGEYYEQYF
j_call: TRBJ2-7
v_call: TRBV28

cdr3_aa: CSVEWDRGDQPQHF
j_call: TRBJ1-5
v_call: TRBV29-1

cdr3_aa: CASSLTRGSYGYTF
j_call: TRBJ1-2
v_call: TRBV7-3

cdr3_aa: CASSLGGTGATEAFF
j_call: TRBJ1-1
v_call: TRBV11-3

cdr3_aa: CASSLAVEDEQYF
j_call: TRBJ2-7
v_call: TRBV7-7

cdr3_aa: CASSLVSGVSQPQHF
j_call: TRBJ1-5
v_call: TRBV7-2

cdr3_aa: CASTQVDTEAFF
j_call: TRBJ1-1
v_call: TRBV28

cdr3_aa: CASSPQGAGVYNEQFF
j_call: TRBJ2-1
v_call: TRBV7-3

cdr3_aa: CATPNLMNTEAFF
j_call: TRBJ1-1
v_call: TRBV6-1

cdr3_aa: CASSIDPPGAGVTGELFF
j_call: TRBJ2-2
v_call: TRBV19

cdr3_aa: CASSLGRTGRGTGELFF
j_call: TRBJ2-2
v_call: TRBV5-1

cdr3_aa: CASNPALAGGGEQFF
j_call: TRBJ2-1
v_call: TRBV7-9

cdr3_aa: CASSLFVLSYGYTF
j_call: TRBJ1-2
v_call: TRBV28

cdr3_aa: CASSEEYLNTEAFF
j_call: TRBJ1-1
v_call: TRBV2

cdr3_aa: CAQSAGARETQYF
j_call: TRBJ2-5
v_call: TRBV10-3

cdr3_aa: CASSLAAGRGNNEQFF
j_call: TRBJ2-1
v_call: TRBV5-1

cdr3_aa: CASSIGAGWSYEQYF
j_call: TRBJ2-7
v_call: TRBV19

cdr3_aa: CASSLQGGLAATQYF
j_call: TRBJ2-3
v_call: TRBV2

cdr3_aa: CASSPLAGGPKAYNEQFF
j_call: TRBJ2-1
v_call: TRBV5-6

cdr3_aa: CASSRRAGVWDTQYF
j_call: TRBJ2-3
v_call: TRBV14

cdr3_aa: CSVGKWTGQNTGELFF
j_call: TRBJ2-2
v_call: TRBV29-1

cdr3_aa: CASSLLWTSEGVGELFF
j_call: TRBJ2-2
v_call: TRBV27

cdr3_aa: CASSTDRGATEAFF
j_call: TRBJ1-1
v_call: TRBV5-5

cdr3_aa: CASSQRTSYQETQYF
j_call: TRBJ2-5
v_call: TRBV4-1

cdr3_aa: CASSFSGVRETQYF
j_call: TRBJ2-5
v_call: TRBV5-4

cdr3_aa: CASTWESNQPQHF
j_call: TRBJ1-5
v_call: TRBV2

cdr3_aa: CASSMSGEINTEAFF
j_call: TRBJ1-1
v_call: TRBV9

cdr3_aa: CASSLIAGAGEAFF
j_call: TRBJ1-1
v_call: TRBV7-3

cdr3_aa: CASRGGTGTNEQYF
j_call: TRBJ2-7
v_call: TRBV2

cdr3_aa: CASSFSGTSGFNEQFF
j_call: TRBJ2-1
v_call: TRBV7-2